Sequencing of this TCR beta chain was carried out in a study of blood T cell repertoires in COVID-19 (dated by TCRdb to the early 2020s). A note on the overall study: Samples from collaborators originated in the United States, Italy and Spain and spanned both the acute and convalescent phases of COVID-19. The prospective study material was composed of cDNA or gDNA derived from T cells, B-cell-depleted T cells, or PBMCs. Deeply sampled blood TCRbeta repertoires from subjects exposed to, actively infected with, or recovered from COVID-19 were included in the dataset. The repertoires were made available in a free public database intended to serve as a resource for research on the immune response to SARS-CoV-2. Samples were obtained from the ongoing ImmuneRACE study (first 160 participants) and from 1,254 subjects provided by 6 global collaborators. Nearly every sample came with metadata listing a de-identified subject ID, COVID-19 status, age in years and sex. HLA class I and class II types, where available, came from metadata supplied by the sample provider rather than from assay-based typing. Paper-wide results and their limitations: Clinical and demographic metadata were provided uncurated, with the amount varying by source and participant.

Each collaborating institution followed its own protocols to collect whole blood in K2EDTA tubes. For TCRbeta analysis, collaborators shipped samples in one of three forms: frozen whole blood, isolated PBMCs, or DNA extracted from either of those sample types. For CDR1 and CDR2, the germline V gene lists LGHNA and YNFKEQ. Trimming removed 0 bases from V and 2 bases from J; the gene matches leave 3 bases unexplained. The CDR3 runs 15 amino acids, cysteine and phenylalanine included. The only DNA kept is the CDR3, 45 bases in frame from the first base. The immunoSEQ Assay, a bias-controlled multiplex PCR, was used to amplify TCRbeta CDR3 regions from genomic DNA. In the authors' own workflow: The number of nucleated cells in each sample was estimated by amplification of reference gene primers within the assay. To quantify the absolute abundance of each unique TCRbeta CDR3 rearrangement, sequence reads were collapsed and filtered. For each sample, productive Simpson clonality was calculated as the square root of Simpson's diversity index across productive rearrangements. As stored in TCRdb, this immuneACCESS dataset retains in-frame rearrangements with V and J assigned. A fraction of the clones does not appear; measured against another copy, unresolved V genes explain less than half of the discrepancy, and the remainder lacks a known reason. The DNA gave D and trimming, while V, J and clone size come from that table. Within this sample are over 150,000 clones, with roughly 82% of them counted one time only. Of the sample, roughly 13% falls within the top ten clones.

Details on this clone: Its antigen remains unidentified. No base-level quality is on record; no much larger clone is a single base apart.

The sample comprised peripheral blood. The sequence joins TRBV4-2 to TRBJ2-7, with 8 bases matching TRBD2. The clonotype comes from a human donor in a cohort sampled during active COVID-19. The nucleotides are TGTGCCAGCAGCCAAGAAGGAGCGGGAGCCTACGAGCAGTACTTC. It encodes CASSQEGAGAYEQYF.